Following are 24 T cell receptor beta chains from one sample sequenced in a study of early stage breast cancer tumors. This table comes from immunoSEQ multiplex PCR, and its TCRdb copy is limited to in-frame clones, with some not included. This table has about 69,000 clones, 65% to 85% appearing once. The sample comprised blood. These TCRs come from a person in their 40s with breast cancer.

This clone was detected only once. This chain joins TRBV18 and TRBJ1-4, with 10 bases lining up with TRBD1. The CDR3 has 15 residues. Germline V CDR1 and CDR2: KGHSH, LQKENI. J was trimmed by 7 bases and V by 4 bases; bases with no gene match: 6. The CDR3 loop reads CASSLSRDRGEKLFF. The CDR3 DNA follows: TGTGCCAGCTCACTCAGCAGGGACAGGGGTGAAAAACTGTTTTTT.

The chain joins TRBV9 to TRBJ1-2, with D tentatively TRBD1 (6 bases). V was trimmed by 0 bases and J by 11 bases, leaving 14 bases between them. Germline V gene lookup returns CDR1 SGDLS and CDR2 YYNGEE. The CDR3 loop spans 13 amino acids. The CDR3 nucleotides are TGTGCCAGCAGCGTAGGACAGGAGAATGAGTACACCTTC. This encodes CASSVGQENEYTF.

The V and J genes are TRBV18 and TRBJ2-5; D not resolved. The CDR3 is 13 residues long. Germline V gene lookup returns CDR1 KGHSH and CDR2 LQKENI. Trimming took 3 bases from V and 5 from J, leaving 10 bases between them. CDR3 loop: CASSPYRVETQYF. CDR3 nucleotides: TGTGCCAGCTCACCGTACCGGGTGGAGACCCAGTACTTC.

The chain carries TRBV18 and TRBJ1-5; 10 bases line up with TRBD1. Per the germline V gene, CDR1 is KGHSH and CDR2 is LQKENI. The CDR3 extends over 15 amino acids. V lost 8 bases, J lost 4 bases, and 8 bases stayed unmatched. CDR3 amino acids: CASATGGRGNQPQHF. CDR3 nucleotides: TGTGCCAGCGCGACAGGGGGCCGGGGAAATCAGCCCCAGCATTTT. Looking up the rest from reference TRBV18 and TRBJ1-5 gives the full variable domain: NAGVMQNPRHLVRRRGQEARLRCSPMKGHSHVYWYRQLPEEGLKFMVYLQKENIIDESGMPKERFSAEFPKEGPSILRIQQVVRGDSAAYFCASATGGRGNQPQHFGDGTRLSIL.

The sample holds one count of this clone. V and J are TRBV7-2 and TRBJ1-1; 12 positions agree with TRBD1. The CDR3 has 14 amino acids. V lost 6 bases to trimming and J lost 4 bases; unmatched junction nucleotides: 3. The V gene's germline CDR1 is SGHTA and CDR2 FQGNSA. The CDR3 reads CASSRDRGRTEAFF. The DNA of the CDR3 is TGTGCCAGCAGTCGGGACAGGGGGCGCACTGAAGCTTTCTTT.

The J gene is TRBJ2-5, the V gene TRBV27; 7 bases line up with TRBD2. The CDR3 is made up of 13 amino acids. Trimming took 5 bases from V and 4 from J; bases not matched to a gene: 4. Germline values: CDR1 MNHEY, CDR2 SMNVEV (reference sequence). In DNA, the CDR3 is TGTGCCAGCAGTCGGACTAGGGGAGAGACCCAGTACTTC. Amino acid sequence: CASSRTRGETQYF.

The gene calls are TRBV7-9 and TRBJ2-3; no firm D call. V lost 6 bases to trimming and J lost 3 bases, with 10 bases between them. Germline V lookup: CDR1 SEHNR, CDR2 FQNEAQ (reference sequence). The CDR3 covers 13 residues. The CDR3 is CASRREVTDTQYF. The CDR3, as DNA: TGTGCCAGCAGGAGAGAGGTGACAGATACGCAGTATTTT.

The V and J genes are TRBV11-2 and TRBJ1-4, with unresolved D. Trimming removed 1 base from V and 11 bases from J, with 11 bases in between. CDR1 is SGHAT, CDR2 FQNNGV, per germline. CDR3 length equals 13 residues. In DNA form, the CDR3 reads TGTGCCAGCAGCTTAGCGGCAGTTGGGAAACTGTTTTTT. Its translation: CASSLAAVGKLFF.

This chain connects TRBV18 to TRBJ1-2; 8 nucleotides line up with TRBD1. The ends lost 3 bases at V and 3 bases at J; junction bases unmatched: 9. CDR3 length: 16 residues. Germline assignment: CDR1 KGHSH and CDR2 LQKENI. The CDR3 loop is CASSPGQDRVDYGYTF. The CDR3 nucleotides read TGTGCCAGCTCACCTGGGCAGGACAGGGTAGACTATGGCTACACCTTC.

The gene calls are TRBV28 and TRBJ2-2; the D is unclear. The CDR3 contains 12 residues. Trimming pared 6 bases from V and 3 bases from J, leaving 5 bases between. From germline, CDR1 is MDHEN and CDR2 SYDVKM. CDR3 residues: CASRKDTGELFF. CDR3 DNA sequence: TGTGCCAGCAGAAAGGACACCGGGGAGCTGTTTTTT.

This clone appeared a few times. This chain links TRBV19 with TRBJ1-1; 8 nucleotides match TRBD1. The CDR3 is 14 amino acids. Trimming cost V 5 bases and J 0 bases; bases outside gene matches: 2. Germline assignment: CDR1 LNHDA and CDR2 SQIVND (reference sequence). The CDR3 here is CASSQDRVNTEAFF. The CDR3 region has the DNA TGTGCCAGTAGTCAGGACAGGGTGAACACTGAAGCTTTCTTT.

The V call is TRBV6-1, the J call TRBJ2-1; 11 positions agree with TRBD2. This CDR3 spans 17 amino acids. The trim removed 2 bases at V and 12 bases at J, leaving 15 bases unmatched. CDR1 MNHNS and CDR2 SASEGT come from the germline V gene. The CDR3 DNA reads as TGTGCCAGCAGTGAACGCAAGACTAGCGGGGAGCTAAGGGTGCAGTTCTTC. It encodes CASSERKTSGELRVQFF.

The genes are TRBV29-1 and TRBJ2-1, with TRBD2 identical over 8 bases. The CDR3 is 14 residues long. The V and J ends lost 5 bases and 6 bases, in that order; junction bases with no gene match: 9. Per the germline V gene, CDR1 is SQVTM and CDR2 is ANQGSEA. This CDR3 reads CSVWPGGRTNEQFF. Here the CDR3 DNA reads TGCAGCGTTTGGCCTGGCGGGAGGACCAATGAGCAGTTCTTC.

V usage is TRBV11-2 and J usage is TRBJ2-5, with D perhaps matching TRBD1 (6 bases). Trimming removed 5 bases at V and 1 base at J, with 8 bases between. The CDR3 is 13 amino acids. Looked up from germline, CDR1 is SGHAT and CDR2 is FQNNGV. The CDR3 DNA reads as TGTGCCAGCAGCCCACAGGGCCAAGAGACCCAGTACTTC. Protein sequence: CASSPQGQETQYF.

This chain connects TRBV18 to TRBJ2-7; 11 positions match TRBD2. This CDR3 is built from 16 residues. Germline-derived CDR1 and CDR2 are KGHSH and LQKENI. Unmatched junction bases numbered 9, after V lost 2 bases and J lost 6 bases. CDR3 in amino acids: CASSPRVAGGQAEQYF. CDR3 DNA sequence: TGTGCCAGCTCACCAAGGGTAGCGGGAGGGCAGGCCGAGCAGTACTTC.

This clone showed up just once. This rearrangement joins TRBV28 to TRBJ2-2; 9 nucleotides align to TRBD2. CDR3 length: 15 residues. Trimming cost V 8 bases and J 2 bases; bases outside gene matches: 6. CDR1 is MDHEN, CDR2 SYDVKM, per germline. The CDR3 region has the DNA TGTGCCAGCGTGACTAGCGGTCTTAACACCGGGGAGCTGTTTTTT. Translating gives CASVTSGLNTGELFF.

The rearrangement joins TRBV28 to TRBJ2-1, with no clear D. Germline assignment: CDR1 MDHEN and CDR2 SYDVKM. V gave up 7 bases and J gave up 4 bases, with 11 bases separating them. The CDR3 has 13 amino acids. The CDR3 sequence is CASKRSWYNEQFF. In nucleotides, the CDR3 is TGTGCCAGCAAGAGGTCGTGGTACAATGAGCAGTTCTTC.

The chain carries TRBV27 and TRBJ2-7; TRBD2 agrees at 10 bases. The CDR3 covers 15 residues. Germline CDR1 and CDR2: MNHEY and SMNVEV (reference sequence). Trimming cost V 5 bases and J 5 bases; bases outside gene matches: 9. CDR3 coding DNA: TGTGCCAGCAGTGTTCTAGCGGGAGAATCCCACGAGCAGTACTTC. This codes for CASSVLAGESHEQYF.

The CDR3 nucleotides are TGTGCCAGCAGCAGAAAAAGCTGGGGGCTAGCGGAGAACACCGGGGAGCTGTTTTTT. Protein: CASSRKSWGLAENTGELFF. The chain employs TRBV21-1 and TRBJ2-2; the table calls TRBD2, which could not be checked here. TRBV21-1 counts as a pseudogene. The CDR3 length is 19 residues.

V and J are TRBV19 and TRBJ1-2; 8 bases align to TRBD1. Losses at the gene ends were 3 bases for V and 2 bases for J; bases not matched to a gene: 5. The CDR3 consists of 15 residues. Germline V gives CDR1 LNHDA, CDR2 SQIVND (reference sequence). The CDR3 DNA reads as TGTGCCAGTAGTATCGACAGGGGTGAGAACTATGGCTACACCTTC. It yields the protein CASSIDRGENYGYTF.

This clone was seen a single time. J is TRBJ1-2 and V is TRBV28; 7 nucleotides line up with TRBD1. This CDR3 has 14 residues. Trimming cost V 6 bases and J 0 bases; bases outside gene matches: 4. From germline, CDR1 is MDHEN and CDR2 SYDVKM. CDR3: CASSGTASNYGYTF. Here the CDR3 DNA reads TGTGCCAGCAGCGGGACAGCTTCTAACTATGGCTACACCTTC.

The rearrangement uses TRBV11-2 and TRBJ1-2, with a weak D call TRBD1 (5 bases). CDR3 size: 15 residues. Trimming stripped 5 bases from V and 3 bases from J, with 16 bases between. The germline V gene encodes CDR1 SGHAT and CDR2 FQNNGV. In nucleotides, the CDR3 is TGTGCCAGCAGCCCTCTCGGGCAGGGCGACTATGGCTACACCTTC. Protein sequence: CASSPLGQGDYGYTF.

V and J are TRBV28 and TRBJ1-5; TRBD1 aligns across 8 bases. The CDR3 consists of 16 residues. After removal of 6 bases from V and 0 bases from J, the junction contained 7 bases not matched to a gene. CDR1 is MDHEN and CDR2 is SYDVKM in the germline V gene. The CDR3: CASRGWTGYSNQPQHF. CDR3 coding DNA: TGTGCCAGCAGGGGGTGGACAGGGTATAGCAATCAGCCCCAGCATTTT.

The CDR3 is CASILGGSYNEQFF. The CDR3 nucleotides read TGTGCCAGCATCCTAGGGGGCTCCTACAATGAGCAGTTCTTC. This sequence joins TRBV25-1 and TRBJ2-1; D possibly corresponds to TRBD1 (6 bases). V gave up 7 bases and J gave up 0 bases, with 10 bases separating them. The CDR3 covers 14 residues. Germline CDR1 reads MGHDK; CDR2 reads SYGVNS.